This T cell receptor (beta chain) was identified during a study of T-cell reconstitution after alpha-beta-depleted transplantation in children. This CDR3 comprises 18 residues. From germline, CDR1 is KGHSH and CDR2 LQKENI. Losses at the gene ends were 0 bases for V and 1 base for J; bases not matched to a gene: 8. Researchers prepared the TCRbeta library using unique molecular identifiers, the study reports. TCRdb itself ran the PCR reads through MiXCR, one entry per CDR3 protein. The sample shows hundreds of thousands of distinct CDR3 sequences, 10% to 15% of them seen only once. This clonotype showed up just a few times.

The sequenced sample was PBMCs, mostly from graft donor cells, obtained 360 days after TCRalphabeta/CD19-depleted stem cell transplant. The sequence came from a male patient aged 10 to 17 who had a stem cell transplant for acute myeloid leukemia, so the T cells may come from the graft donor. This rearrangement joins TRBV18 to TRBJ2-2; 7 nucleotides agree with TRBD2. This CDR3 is CASSPPASGGMNTGELFF. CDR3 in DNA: TGTGCCAGCTCACCACCTGCTTCGGGGGGAATGAACACCGGGGAGCTGTTTTTT.